A single sample gave rise to the 18 T cell receptor beta chains below, sequenced in a study of OX40 agonist ivuxolimab in advanced cancers. The library came from the immunoSEQ multiplex PCR assay. Imported from immuneACCESS, the table was reduced by TCRdb to in-frame sequences with V and J called. These copies leave out some clones; in studies compared against another copy, an unresolved V gene accounts for under half, and the cause of the remainder is not known. The sample has fewer than 45,000 clones on record, around four fifths of them singletons. Clones ranked in the top ten supply about 2.5% of the sample. Source: CD4+ or CD8+ T cells sorted from blood, taken in a trial of the OX40 agonist ivuxolimab. Every receptor here comes from an adult with an advanced solid tumor such as melanoma, head and neck, liver or kidney cancer.

The V call is TRBV6-5, the J call TRBJ1-1; D is possibly TRBD1 (5 bases). There are 13 residues in the CDR3. From germline, CDR1 is MNHEY and CDR2 SVGAGI. The V end was cut by 2 bases, the J end by 5 bases, with 9 bases between. The CDR3 sequence: CASSYTPGTEAFF. CDR3 sequence (DNA): TGTGCCAGCAGTTACACGCCAGGGACTGAAGCTTTCTTT.

The gene calls are TRBV2 and TRBJ1-2; TRBD1 agrees at 7 bases. Germline CDR1 is SNHLY and CDR2 is FYNNEI. The CDR3 is 15 amino acids. V gave up 7 bases and J gave up 4 bases; unmatched junction bases: 12. For the CDR3, the DNA is TGTGCCAGCACTACCCCGGGACAGAAGTTCTATGGCTACACCTTC. Its protein product is CASTTPGQKFYGYTF.

This chain links TRBV28 with TRBJ1-1; D not resolved. The CDR3 consists of 13 residues. The V gene lost 7 bases and the J gene lost 1 base, with 10 bases spanning the gap. Germline V CDR1 and CDR2: MDHEN, SYDVKM. The CDR3 protein is CASTAPGNTEAFF. The CDR3 DNA reads as TGTGCCAGCACAGCCCCGGGGAACACTGAAGCTTTCTTT.

The V call is TRBV19, the J call TRBJ2-6; D not certain. Germline V CDR1 and CDR2: LNHDA, SQIVND (reference sequence). V lost 6 bases and J lost 3, with 6 bases in between. There are 13 residues in the CDR3. CDR3 DNA sequence: TGTGCCAGTAGCAGTCTTGGGGCCAACGTCCTGACTTTC. It yields the protein CASSSLGANVLTF.

The gene calls are TRBV7-9 and TRBJ1-1; D gene ambiguous. CDR3 length equals 15 residues. The germline V gene encodes CDR1 SEHNR and CDR2 FQNEAQ (reference sequence). Trimming took off 3 bases at V and 2 bases at J, with 13 bases between the two ends. CDR3 protein: CASSLSPVPNTEAFF. CDR3 DNA: TGTGCCAGCAGCTTGTCGCCGGTGCCTAACACTGAAGCTTTCTTT. The complete variable domain, with remaining parts taken from reference TRBV7-9 and TRBJ1-1, reads DTGVSQNPRHKITKRGQNVTFRCDPISEHNRLYWYRQTLGQGPEFLTYFQNEAQLEKSRLLSDRFSAERPKGSFSTLEIQRTEQGDSAMYLCASSLSPVPNTEAFFGQGTRLTVV.

The genes are TRBV9 and TRBJ1-4, with 9 nucleotides matching TRBD1. Germline CDR1 is SGDLS and CDR2 is YYNGEE. V shed 3 bases and J 5 bases; nucleotides not matched to a gene: 2. CDR3 size: 14 residues. CDR3 protein: CASSDGQGNEKLFF. The CDR3 DNA follows: TGTGCCAGCAGCGACGGACAGGGGAATGAAAAACTGTTTTTT. Full variable domain (missing parts from reference TRBV9 and TRBJ1-4): DSGVTQTPKHLITATGQRVTLRCSPRSGDLSVYWYQQSLDQGLQFLIQYYNGEERAKGNILERFSAQQFPDLHSELNLSSLELGDSALYFCASSDGQGNEKLFFGSGTQLSVL.

A remark on this clone: The junction differs from germline at one of its ends, possibly a read error. The chain recombines TRBV7-7 with TRBJ2-2, with a weak D call TRBD2 (6 bases). This CDR3 contains 17 residues. CDR1 and CDR2 (germline): SSHAT, FNYEAQ (reference sequence). Here the CDR3 reads CASSSSPAGTRTGELFF. CDR3 nucleotides: TGTGCTAGCAGCTCATCCCCCGCCGGGACTCGGACCGGGGAGCTGTTTTTT.

This clone appeared a single time. This chain connects TRBV19 to TRBJ2-1; 7 positions agree with TRBD1. The junction had 12 bases not matched to a gene; V was cut back by 5 bases and J by 5 bases. CDR3 length equals 16 residues. The germline V gene encodes CDR1 LNHDA and CDR2 SQIVND (reference sequence). The CDR3 sequence: CASSPHRSGTDNEQFF. Here the CDR3 DNA reads TGTGCCAGTAGTCCGCACCGTTCCGGGACAGACAATGAGCAGTTCTTC.

The rearrangement links TRBV2 to TRBJ2-2; D possibly corresponds to TRBD1 (5 bases). Per the germline V gene, CDR1 is SNHLY and CDR2 is FYNNEI. This CDR3 is 13 amino acids long. Trimming removed 7 bases from V and 4 bases from J, with 10 bases in between. CDR3 sequence: CASMRQFTGELFF. The CDR3 region has the DNA TGTGCCAGCATGCGACAGTTCACCGGGGAGCTGTTTTTT.

The chain recombines TRBV28 with TRBJ2-7; D may be TRBD2 (7 bases). The V and J ends lost 0 bases and 3 bases respectively, with 18 bases between them. Germline CDR1 is MDHEN and CDR2 is SYDVKM. The CDR3 extends over 17 amino acids. CDR3 loop: CASSLWAGGGGGYEQYF. CDR3 DNA sequence: TGTGCCAGCAGTTTATGGGCCGGGGGCGGGGGAGGCTACGAGCAGTACTTC. Complete variable domain (other parts from reference TRBV28 and TRBJ2-7): DVKVTQSSRYLVKRTGEKVFLECVQDMDHENMFWYRQDPGLGLRLIYFSYDVKMKEKGDIPEGYSVSREKKERFSLILESASTNQTSMYLCASSLWAGGGGGYEQYFGPGTRLTVT.

This chain uses TRBV15 with TRBJ2-5; TRBD1 or TRBD2 may be the D gene (5 bases each). V was clipped by 4 bases and J by 5 bases, with 8 bases between them. The CDR3 has 12 residues. From germline, CDR1 is LNHNV and CDR2 YYDKDF (reference sequence). CDR3 region: CATSKWGETQYF. In nucleotides, the CDR3 is TGTGCCACCAGCAAGTGGGGGGAGACCCAGTACTTC.

V is TRBV11-2 and J is TRBJ2-7; possibly TRBD1 or TRBD2 for D (5 bases each). The germline gives CDR1 SGHAT, CDR2 FQNNGV. The CDR3 is 15 residues long. Deletions cut 1 base from V and 0 bases from J, with 10 bases between. DNA of the CDR3: TGTGCCAGCAGCTTAGGGGGGAGTGACTCCTACGAGCAGTACTTC. Translated: CASSLGGSDSYEQYF. The full variable domain, its missing parts supplied by reference TRBV11-2 and TRBJ2-7, is EAGVAQSPRYKIIEKRQSVAFWCNPISGHATLYWYQQILGQGPKLLIQFQNNGVVDDSQLPKDRFSAERLKGVDSTLKIQPAKLEDSAVYLCASSLGGSDSYEQYFGPGTRLTVT.

The chain joins TRBV28 to TRBJ1-4; 9 bases align to TRBD1. Germline CDR1 and CDR2: MDHEN and SYDVKM. This CDR3 comprises 16 residues. The J segment lost 7 bases and the V segment lost 4 bases, leaving 10 bases of the junction unmatched. CDR3: CASSSIRTGDLEKLFF. In DNA, the CDR3 is TGTGCCAGCAGTTCTATACGGACAGGGGACCTTGAAAAACTGTTTTTT.

V is TRBV5-6 and J is TRBJ2-1; the D is unclear. The V end lost 2 bases, the J end lost 13 bases, and 10 bases lay between the germline ends. CDR1 is SGHDT and CDR2 is YYEEEE in the germline V gene. The CDR3 runs 11 residues. CDR3 sequence (DNA): TGTGCCAGCAGCTTAGGCGAGGTACAGTTCTTC. This sequence encodes CASSLGEVQFF.

This chain links TRBV5-6 with TRBJ1-3, with D unresolved. Looked up from germline, CDR1 is SGHDT and CDR2 is YYEEEE. CDR3 length: 16 residues. V was shortened by 0 bases and J by 0 bases, with 10 bases between the two germline ends. CDR3 nucleotides: TGTGCCAGCAGCTTGGATGGAGCTCTCTCTGGAAACACCATATATTTT. This gives the protein CASSLDGALSGNTIYF. Full variable domain (missing parts from reference TRBV5-6 and TRBJ1-3): DAGVTQSPTHLIKTRGQQVTLRCSPKSGHDTVSWYQQALGQGPQFIFQYYEEEERQRGNFPDRFSGHQFPNYSSELNVNALLLGDSALYLCASSLDGALSGNTIYFGEGSWLTVV.

Turning to this clone: Sequence at one end of the junction differs from germline and may be a read error. The genes are TRBV7-7 and TRBJ2-5, with a possible D match to TRBD1 (9 bases). The CDR3 runs 15 residues. Germline V gene lookup returns CDR1 SSHAT and CDR2 FNYEAQ (reference sequence). The DNA of the CDR3 is TGTGCTAGCAGCGGGGGACAGGGTGAACAAGAGACCCAGTACTTC. It encodes CASSGGQGEQETQYF.

The chain joins TRBV10-3 to TRBJ1-1; 8 positions agree with TRBD1. With 7 bases clipped from V and 10 bases from J, the junction kept 14 bases outside the gene matches. CDR1 and CDR2 (germline): ENHRY, SYGVKD. There are 14 residues in the CDR3. For the CDR3, the DNA is TGTGCCATCATGGGGACGGCCAGGGGGCAAGTAGCTTTCTTT. This translates into CAIMGTARGQVAFF.

The chain recombines TRBV11-3 with TRBJ2-7; perhaps TRBD2 as D (5 bases). The CDR3 contains 16 residues. Germline lookup yields CDR1 SGHNT and CDR2 YENEEA. The germline V and J ends were trimmed by 3 bases and 4 bases, with 19 bases remaining between them. The CDR3 loop reads CASSLSGAPRGYEQYF. The CDR3, as DNA: TGTGCCAGCAGCTTGAGCGGAGCTCCACGGGGTTACGAGCAGTACTTC.